The 22 T cell receptor beta chains presented below share a single source sample, sequenced in a study of shared clonotypes between healthy human individuals. Using immunoSEQ multiplex PCR, the repertoire was profiled, and TCRdb retains in-frame clones only, with some absent. The sample shows a few hundred thousand clones, roughly four fifths of them seen only once. The sample consisted of PBMCs. These TCRs come from a middle-aged woman in good health. Some clones in this sample may be carry-over from other donors' samples.

The chain carries TRBV2 and TRBJ2-2, with D unresolved. The germline V gene encodes CDR1 SNHLY and CDR2 FYNNEI. The CDR3 contains 13 residues. V was trimmed by 0 bases and J by 4 bases, leaving 3 bases between them. The CDR3 DNA sequence: TGTGCCAGCAGTGAAGCTTCCACCGGGGAGCTGTTTTTT. Amino acids: CASSEASTGELFF.

This clone was recorded a few times. This rearrangement joins TRBV20-1 to TRBJ2-5; D is perhaps TRBD2 (5 bases). V was pared by 7 bases and J by 0 bases, with 6 bases between. The CDR3 covers 11 residues. Germline-derived CDR1 and CDR2 are DFQATT and SNEGSKA (reference sequence). In DNA form, the CDR3 reads TGCAGTGGACTACACCAAGAGACCCAGTACTTC. The encoded protein is CSGLHQETQYF.

The chain is built from TRBV5-1 and TRBJ1-1; 9 positions match TRBD1. Germline values: CDR1 SGHRS, CDR2 YFSETQ. Trimming removed 2 bases from V and 4 bases from J; junction bases left unmatched: 3. The CDR3 totals 14 residues. The DNA of the CDR3 is TGCGCCAGCAGCTTAAACAGGGGGCTCACTGAAGCTTTCTTT. It encodes CASSLNRGLTEAFF. Based on the CDR3 plus reference TRBV5-1 and TRBJ1-1, the full variable domain is KAGVTQTPRYLIKTRGQQVTLSCSPISGHRSVSWYQQTPGQGLQFLFEYFSETQRNKGNFPGRFSGRQFSNSRSEMNVSTLELGDSALYLCASSLNRGLTEAFFGQGTRLTVV.

The V call is TRBV9, the J call TRBJ2-7, with TRBD1 matching 7 bases. The trim removed 4 bases at V and 1 base at J, leaving 5 bases unmatched. Germline V gives CDR1 SGDLS, CDR2 YYNGEE. The length of the CDR3 is 14 residues. CDR3 in DNA: TGTGCCAGCAGCAGATGGGACAGTTCCTACGAGCAGTACTTC. Its protein is CASSRWDSSYEQYF.

The rearrangement joins TRBV19 to TRBJ1-5; 10 bases agree with TRBD1. The germline V gene encodes CDR1 LNHDA and CDR2 SQIVND (reference sequence). The V and J ends lost 6 bases and 7 bases, in that order; junction bases with no gene match: 9. CDR3 size: 15 residues. As DNA, the CDR3 is TGTGCCAGTAGCCGGACAGGGGGAGGCAGGCAGCCCCAGCATTTT. Translating it yields CASSRTGGGRQPQHF.

The V and J genes are TRBV21-1 and TRBJ1-3; the table's D call of TRBD1 was not tested on the DNA. TRBV21-1 counts as a pseudogene. This CDR3 comprises 20 residues. CDR3 DNA: TGTGCCAGCAGCAAACAGAGCCCGGGACAGGGTAATACCTCTGGAAACACCATATATTTT. This encodes CASSKQSPGQGNTSGNTIYF.

The chain has TRBV29-1 and TRBJ2-7; D may be TRBD1 or TRBD2 (5 bases each). The CDR3 totals 13 residues. The germline CDR1 and CDR2 sequences are SQVTM and ANQGSEA. Trimming took off 4 bases at V and 6 bases at J, with 16 bases between the two ends. Here the CDR3 DNA reads TGCAGCGTTGCATCGGGACCAGCGACCGAGCAGTACTTC. Residues: CSVASGPATEQYF.

V usage is TRBV19 and J usage is TRBJ2-2; 9 nucleotides align to TRBD1. Germline trimming cut 3 bases from V and 6 bases from J; bases unmatched to any gene: 2. Germline assignment: CDR1 LNHDA and CDR2 SQIVND (reference sequence). CDR3 size: 14 residues. Written as DNA, the CDR3 is TGTGCCAGTAGTATGGGACAGGGACCCGGGGAGCTGTTTTTT. Its translation: CASSMGQGPGELFF.

The chain links TRBV5-4 to TRBJ2-2, with D perhaps TRBD2 (6 bases). The CDR3 is made up of 16 amino acids. Trimming removed 5 bases from V and 5 bases from J, with 19 bases in between. Germline CDR1 is SGHNT and CDR2 is YYREEE (reference sequence). The CDR3 is CASRVQEGSGTGELFF. CDR3 coding DNA: TGTGCCAGCAGGGTGCAGGAGGGATCAGGAACCGGGGAGCTGTTTTTT.

This chain joins TRBV5-4 and TRBJ2-1; 10 positions match TRBD2. The CDR3 sequence is 14 residues long. The V gene end was trimmed by 5 bases and the J gene end by 2 bases; junction bases not matched to a gene: 1. In germline, CDR1 is SGHNT, CDR2 YYREEE (reference sequence). The CDR3 is CASSTSGTYNEQFF. The CDR3 bases are TGTGCCAGCAGTACTAGCGGGACCTACAATGAGCAGTTCTTC.

In DNA form, the CDR3 reads TGCGCCAGCAGCGGAGGGACTGCCACAGATACGCAGTATTTT. It codes for CASSGGTATDTQYF. The rearrangement joins TRBV5-1 to TRBJ2-3; tentatively, D is TRBD2 (6 bases). The length of the CDR3 is 14 residues. Germline CDR1 is SGHRS and CDR2 is YFSETQ. V was clipped by 4 bases and J by 2 bases, with 11 bases between them.

The chain recombines TRBV19 with TRBJ2-2; possible D gene TRBD2, 6 bases. This CDR3 spans 14 amino acids. Germline loops: CDR1 LNHDA, CDR2 SQIVND (reference sequence). V was clipped by 4 bases and J by 6 bases, with 12 bases between them. CDR3 DNA: TGTGCCAGTAGTACCGGGGGACTGGCCGGGGAGCTGTTTTTT. Encoded protein: CASSTGGLAGELFF. Full variable domain (outside the CDR3, taken from reference TRBV19 and TRBJ2-2): DGGITQSPKYLFRKEGQNVTLSCEQNLNHDAMYWYRQDPGQGLRLIYYSQIVNDFQKGDIAEGYSVSREKKESFPLTVTSAQKNPTAFYLCASSTGGLAGELFFGEGSRLTVL.

This clone showed up just a few times. CDR3 bases: TGTGCCTGGAGCCCGGACAGGGGGGATCAGCCCCAGCATTTT. Encoded protein: CAWSPDRGDQPQHF. The chain is built from TRBV30 and TRBJ1-5; 10 bases are shared with TRBD1. V was pared by 3 bases and J by 5 bases, with 4 bases of the junction left unmatched. CDR1 is GTSNPN, CDR2 SVGIG, per germline (reference sequence). The CDR3 is 14 residues long.

This clone was counted a few times. The chain combines TRBV5-4 with TRBJ1-1; the D is unclear. Germline-derived CDR1 and CDR2 are SGHNT and YYREEE (reference sequence). The CDR3 has 14 residues. V lost 1 base, J lost 1 base, and 8 bases lay in between. The CDR3 region has the DNA TGTGCCAGCAGCTTGACAGTACCGAACACTGAAGCTTTCTTT. Protein: CASSLTVPNTEAFF.

The chain recombines TRBV15 with TRBJ2-2; 7 bases line up with TRBD2. V dropped 3 bases and J dropped 6; count of bases not matched to a gene: 4. CDR3 size: 14 residues. The germline V gene encodes CDR1 LNHNV and CDR2 YYDKDF (reference sequence). CDR3 bases: TGTGCCACCAGCAGCCCAAGCGGGGCCGGGGAGCTGTTTTTT. It codes for CATSSPSGAGELFF.

The V call is TRBV11-2, the J call TRBJ1-2; 8 nucleotides line up with TRBD1. Losses at the gene ends were 6 bases for V and 0 bases for J; bases not matched to a gene: 12. This CDR3 comprises 17 residues. The V gene's germline CDR1 is SGHAT and CDR2 FQNNGV. This CDR3 reads CASSVLEGQGSNYGYTF. The DNA of the CDR3 is TGTGCCAGCAGTGTACTCGAAGGACAGGGCTCTAACTATGGCTACACCTTC.

This clone was recorded a few times. The chain carries TRBV12-5 and TRBJ2-7, with D unresolved. This CDR3 spans 13 amino acids. V was trimmed by 2 bases and J by 5 bases, leaving 10 bases between them. Germline CDR1 LGHNT, CDR2 FRNRAP. In DNA form, the CDR3 reads TGTGCTAGTGGTTTGTCCCCTTTGGACGAGCAGTACTTC. It yields the protein CASGLSPLDEQYF. Filled out from reference TRBV12-5 and TRBJ2-7, the complete variable domain reads DARVTQTPRHKVTEMGQEVTMRCQPILGHNTVFWYRQTMMQGLELLAYFRNRAPLDDSGMPKDRFSAEMPDATLATLKIQPSEPRDSAVYFCASGLSPLDEQYFGPGTRLTVT.

The chain links TRBV5-5 to TRBJ2-7; 9 bases align to TRBD1. With 3 bases clipped from V and 4 bases from J, the junction kept 5 bases outside the gene matches. This CDR3 has 14 amino acids. Germline loops: CDR1 SGHKS, CDR2 YYEKEE (reference sequence). CDR3 in amino acids: CASSSGQGSYEQYF. The CDR3 bases are TGTGCCAGCAGCTCGGGACAGGGAAGTTACGAGCAGTACTTC.

The chain employs TRBV30 and TRBJ2-7; TRBD1 aligns across 9 bases. V shed 2 bases, J shed 6 bases, and the junction held 8 bases outside the gene matches. CDR3 size: 14 residues. From germline, CDR1 is GTSNPN and CDR2 SVGIG (reference sequence). The DNA for the CDR3 is TGTGCCTGGAGTAAGGACAGGGGTCCATCCGAGCAGTACTTC. Protein: CAWSKDRGPSEQYF.

This sequence joins TRBV4-3 and TRBJ2-2; the match to TRBD2 covers 7 bases. V shed 2 bases, J shed 5 bases, and the junction held 2 bases outside the gene matches. There are 14 residues in the CDR3. The germline V gene encodes CDR1 LGHNA and CDR2 YSLEER. The CDR3 sequence is CASSQLRETGELFF. In nucleotides, the CDR3 is TGCGCCAGCAGCCAATTGCGGGAGACCGGGGAGCTGTTTTTT.

The chain recombines TRBV7-2 with TRBJ1-1; D possibly corresponds to TRBD1 (6 bases). There are 14 residues in the CDR3. Between the trimmed V and J ends, which lost 3 bases and 6 bases, there was a span of 14 bases. Germline V gene sequence: CDR1 SGHTA, CDR2 FQGNSA. The CDR3 nucleotides read TGTGCCAGCAGCTTTTCAGGGGCGGCGGCTGAAGCTTTCTTT. It encodes CASSFSGAAAEAFF.

J is TRBJ1-3 and V is TRBV7-9; 7 bases agree with TRBD1. CDR1 SEHNR and CDR2 FQNEAQ come from the germline V gene (reference sequence). V shed 5 bases, J shed 0 bases, and the junction held 4 bases outside the gene matches. This CDR3 region has 15 residues. CDR3 in DNA: TGTGCCAGCAGCCCGACAGGGAACTCTGGAAACACCATATATTTT. It is translated as CASSPTGNSGNTIYF.